The 8 T cell receptor beta chains reported below all come from one sample, sequenced in a study of vaccination and CD4 T cells after COVID-19. Their antigen targets remain unknown. Treatment in this sample: roughly 10-day PBMC culture with coronavirus spike peptide pools or control peptides (ViraFEST assay). Cultured CD4+ T cell DNA underwent sequencing with the Oncomine TCR Beta short-read assay. From the PCR reads, TCRdb called clonotypes with MiXCR, one entry per CDR3 protein. The sample records 10,000 or so distinct CDR3 sequences, around 30% being singletons. The input for sequencing was CD4+ T cells from blood, cultured in vitro, taken after SARS-CoV-2 vaccination. All receptors derive from a human donor who had recovered from COVID-19.

This rearrangement joins TRBV6-1 to TRBJ1-1, with a weak D call TRBD1 (6 bases). V was pared by 3 bases and J by 7 bases, with 21 bases between. The CDR3 contains 16 residues. The V gene's germline CDR1 is MNHNS and CDR2 SASEGT. CDR3 coding DNA: TGTGCCAGCAGTGATTTGGTTGGGGGACACCTACTTGAAGCTTTCTTT. This translates into CASSDLVGGHLLEAFF.

This chain links TRBV20-1 with TRBJ2-3; D gene unclear. Germline loops: CDR1 DFQATT, CDR2 SNEGSKA (reference sequence). V dropped 6 bases and J dropped 0 bases, with 7 bases sitting between them. This CDR3 is built from 12 residues. The CDR3 loop is CSADTSTDTQYF. As DNA, the CDR3 is TGCAGTGCGGATACTAGCACAGATACGCAGTATTTT.

This clonotype came up a few times. The chain combines TRBV28 with TRBJ1-1; 7 nucleotides align to TRBD1. V lost 5 bases and J lost 3; bases outside the gene matches: 15. Germline assignment: CDR1 MDHEN and CDR2 SYDVKM. CDR3 length equals 17 residues. The CDR3 coding sequence is TGTGCCAGCAGTCCCCGTGACAGGGAGTACTTGCACACTGAAGCTTTCTTT. Residues: CASSPRDREYLHTEAFF.

V is TRBV6-1 and J is TRBJ1-1; D is possibly TRBD1 (5 bases). Germline-derived CDR1 and CDR2 are MNHNS and SASEGT. This CDR3 is 13 amino acids long. Deletions cut 11 bases from V and 0 bases from J, with 13 bases between. CDR3 loop: CAGRQFMNTEAFF. Here the CDR3 DNA reads TGTGCCGGCCGACAGTTTATGAACACTGAAGCTTTCTTT.

The J gene is TRBJ2-2, the V gene TRBV7-2, with 8 nucleotides matching TRBD1. Germline CDR1 SGHTA, CDR2 FQGNSA. This CDR3 comprises 15 residues. V was pared by 5 bases and J by 8 bases, with 10 bases of the junction left unmatched. CDR3 DNA sequence: TGTGCCAGCAGCCTTCGACAGGGGAGTTCGGGGGAGCTGTTTTTT. Encoded protein: CASSLRQGSSGELFF.

This clonotype was seen a few times. J is TRBJ1-6 and V is TRBV21-1; TRBD1 reflects the table's D call only, with no check against the DNA. TRBV21-1 is a documented pseudogene. The CDR3 has 17 residues. The CDR3 nucleotides read TGTGCCAGCAGCCCCCGGACAGGGGACGACTATAATTCACCCCTCCACTTT. Its translation: CASSPRTGDDYNSPLHF.

This chain uses TRBV7-9 with TRBJ1-1; D call uncertain. This CDR3 is built from 15 residues. Germline V gene lookup returns CDR1 SEHNR and CDR2 FQNEAQ (reference sequence). V was cut by 5 bases and J by 3 bases, with 16 bases left in between. The CDR3 nucleotides read TGTGCCAGCAGCCCGGGTCGTACGGAGGACACTGAAGCTTTCTTT. It is translated as CASSPGRTEDTEAFF. Supplemented by reference TRBV7-9 and TRBJ1-1, the full variable domain reads DTGVSQNPRHKITKRGQNVTFRCDPISEHNRLYWYRQTLGQGPEFLTYFQNEAQLEKSRLLSDRFSAERPKGSFSTLEIQRTEQGDSAMYLCASSPGRTEDTEAFFGQGTRLTVV.

A few counts support this clonotype. The chain joins TRBV6-4 to TRBJ1-1; D uncertain. Trimming shortened V by 6 bases and J by 4 bases, and 12 bases separated the two germline ends. CDR1 is MRHNA and CDR2 is SNTAGT in the germline V gene. CDR3 size: 13 residues. The CDR3 loop reads CASSLEVGTEAFF. The CDR3 nucleotides are TGTGCCAGCAGCCTGGAAGTTGGCACTGAAGCTTTCTTT.